A single T cell receptor (beta chain) is shown here with its context. Libraries were prepared by immunoSEQ multiplex PCR; TCRdb keeps only in-frame clonotypes and omits some of them. This sample has some 250,000 clones, with approximately 88% found just once. The entry originates in a study of blood T cell repertoires in COVID-19. Germline assignment: CDR1 SGDLS and CDR2 YYNGEE. Trimming stripped 3 bases from V and 6 bases from J, with 19 bases between. The CDR3 has 16 residues. The gene calls are TRBV9 and TRBJ2-1; a weak D match, TRBD2 (5 bases). Material for sequencing was peripheral blood. The receptor comes from a man in his forties or fifties with acute or convalescent COVID-19. The CDR3 coding sequence is TGTGCCAGCAGCGGATCCGGAGCGACGGGATCCAATGAGCAGTTCTTC. Translating it yields CASSGSGATGSNEQFF.